This TCR beta chain came from a study of T-cell reconstitution after alpha-beta-depleted transplantation in children. The TCRbeta library was prepared with unique molecular identifiers. TCRdb ran MiXCR on the PCR reads and lists one entry per CDR3 protein. The repertoire has around 410,000 distinct CDR3 sequences, approximately 11% of them found once; the top ten carry approximately 5%. CDR1 is ENHRY and CDR2 is SYGVKD in the germline V gene. The CDR3 is 15 residues long. Trimming took off 4 bases at V and 1 base at J, with 13 bases between the two ends. This clonotype was obtained from a human donor who donated a stem cell graft to a child with acute myeloid leukemia. This sample comprised PBMCs from the stem cell graft donor, obtained from the stem cell graft. This chain connects TRBV10-3 to TRBJ2-5; D gene uncertain. The chain's CDR3 is CAISVSRQLQETQYF. The CDR3 coding sequence is TGTGCCATCAGTGTTTCCCGGCAACTCCAAGAGACCCAGTACTTC.